This T cell receptor (beta chain) was captured in a study of response to subunit inactivated influenza vaccine. General study results and limits: Authors suggested that a seasonal influenza vaccination recruits few new T cells each time.

Each CDR3 protein gets one entry after TCRdb re-called the RT-PCR reads with MiXCR. The sample shows roughly 630,000 distinct CDR3 sequences, roughly 15% of them seen only once. This clonotype was counted at least ten times. Its cognate antigen is unknown. The CDR3 is 12 amino acids. V lost 1 base, J lost 3 bases, and 2 bases lay in between. CDR1 SGHAT and CDR2 FQDESV come from the germline V gene (reference sequence). The sequence was collected from a man aged 50 to 60 who received an inactivated influenza vaccine. Sequenced material: PBMCs from blood, taken around two weeks before vaccination. J is TRBJ2-3 and V is TRBV11-1; D not resolved. The CDR3 region has the DNA TGTGCCAGCAGCTTAGAAACAGATACGCAGTATTTT. It translates to CASSLETDTQYF.